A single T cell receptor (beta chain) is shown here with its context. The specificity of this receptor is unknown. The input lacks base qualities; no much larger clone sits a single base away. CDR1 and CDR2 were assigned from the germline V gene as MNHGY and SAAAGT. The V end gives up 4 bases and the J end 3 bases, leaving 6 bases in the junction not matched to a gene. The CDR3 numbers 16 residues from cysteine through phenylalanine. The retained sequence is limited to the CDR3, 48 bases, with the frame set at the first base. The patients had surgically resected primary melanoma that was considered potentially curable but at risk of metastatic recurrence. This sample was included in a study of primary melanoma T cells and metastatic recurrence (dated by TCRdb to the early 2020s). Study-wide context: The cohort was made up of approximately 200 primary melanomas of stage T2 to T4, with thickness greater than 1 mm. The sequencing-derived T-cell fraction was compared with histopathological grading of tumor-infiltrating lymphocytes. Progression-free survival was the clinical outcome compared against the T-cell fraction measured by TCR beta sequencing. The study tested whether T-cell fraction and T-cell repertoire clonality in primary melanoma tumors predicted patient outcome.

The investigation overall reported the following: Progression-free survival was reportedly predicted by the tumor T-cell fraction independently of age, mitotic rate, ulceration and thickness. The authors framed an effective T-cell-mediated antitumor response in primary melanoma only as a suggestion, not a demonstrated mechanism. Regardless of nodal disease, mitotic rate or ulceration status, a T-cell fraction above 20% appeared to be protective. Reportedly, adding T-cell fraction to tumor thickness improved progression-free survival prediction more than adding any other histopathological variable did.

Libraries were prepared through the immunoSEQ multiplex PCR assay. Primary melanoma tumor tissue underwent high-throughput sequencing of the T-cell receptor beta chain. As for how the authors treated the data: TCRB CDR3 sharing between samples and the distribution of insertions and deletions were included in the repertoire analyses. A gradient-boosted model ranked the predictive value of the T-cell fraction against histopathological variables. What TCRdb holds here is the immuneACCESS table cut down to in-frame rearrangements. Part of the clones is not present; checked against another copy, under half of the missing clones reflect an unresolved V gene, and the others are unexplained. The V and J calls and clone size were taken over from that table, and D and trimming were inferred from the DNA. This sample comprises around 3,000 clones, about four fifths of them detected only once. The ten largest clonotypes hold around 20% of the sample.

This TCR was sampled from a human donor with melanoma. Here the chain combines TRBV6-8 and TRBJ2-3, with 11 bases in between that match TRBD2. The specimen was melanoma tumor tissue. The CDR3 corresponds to CASSSTLAGETDTQYF. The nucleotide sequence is TGTGCCAGCAGTTCCACACTAGCGGGAGAGACAGATACGCAGTATTTT.